Shown below are 5 T cell receptor beta chains from a single sample sequenced in a study of blood T cell repertoires in COVID-19. Generated by immunoSEQ multiplex PCR, the TCRdb table keeps only in-frame clones and is missing some. This sample yields about 150,000 clones, of which roughly 80% are seen a single time; 6.5% to 9.5% belongs to the top ten. The specimen sequenced was peripheral blood. The receptors were sampled from a woman of 80 years or more with COVID-19, enrolled during active disease.

Comment on this clone: Distinct nucleotide sequences in the sample also encode this CDR3. The J gene is TRBJ1-3, the V gene TRBV15; D unresolved. The germline V and J ends were trimmed by 0 bases and 4 bases, with 7 bases remaining between them. The V gene's germline CDR1 is LNHNV and CDR2 YYDKDF (reference sequence). This CDR3 is 14 amino acids long. DNA of the CDR3: TGTGCCACCAGCAGAGATCGCGTAGGAAACACCATATATTTT. Translating gives CATSRDRVGNTIYF.

The gene calls are TRBV6-5 and TRBJ1-1; TRBD1 matches 9 bases. This CDR3 is built from 13 residues. The germline V gene has CDR1 MNHEY and CDR2 SVGAGI. With V trimmed by 7 bases and J by 8 bases, 8 bases remained unmatched. CDR3 nucleotide sequence: TGTGCCAGCACTTCCACAGGGGGCTTGGAAGCTTTCTTT. It yields the protein CASTSTGGLEAFF.

V usage is TRBV3-1 (or the pseudogene TRBV3-2) and J usage is TRBJ2-7; 11 bases are a match to TRBD1. Germline lookup yields CDR1 LGHDT and CDR2 YNNKEL (reference sequence). The junction had 2 bases not matched to a gene; V was cut back by 4 bases and J by 6 bases. This CDR3 is 13 amino acids long. CDR3 loop: CASSLGQGGEQYF. The CDR3 DNA is TGTGCCAGCAGCCTGGGACAGGGGGGCGAGCAGTACTTC.

The chain recombines TRBV7-9 with TRBJ2-6; TRBD1 is a possible D gene (6 bases). In germline, CDR1 is SEHNR, CDR2 FQNEAQ (reference sequence). CDR3 length: 16 residues. The V end was cut by 2 bases, the J end by 0 bases, with 8 bases between. The CDR3 spells CASSLWGHSGANVLTF. CDR3 bases: TGTGCCAGCAGCTTATGGGGACACTCTGGGGCCAACGTCCTGACTTTC.

The gene calls are TRBV19 and TRBJ2-3; 7 bases line up with TRBD2. The CDR3 consists of 14 residues. Germline V CDR1 and CDR2: LNHDA, SQIVND (reference sequence). Losses at the gene ends were 3 bases for V and 4 bases for J; bases not matched to a gene: 4. In DNA form, the CDR3 reads TGTGCCAGTAGTATCGGTGGGAGGGCAGATACGCAGTATTTT. Translated: CASSIGGRADTQYF.